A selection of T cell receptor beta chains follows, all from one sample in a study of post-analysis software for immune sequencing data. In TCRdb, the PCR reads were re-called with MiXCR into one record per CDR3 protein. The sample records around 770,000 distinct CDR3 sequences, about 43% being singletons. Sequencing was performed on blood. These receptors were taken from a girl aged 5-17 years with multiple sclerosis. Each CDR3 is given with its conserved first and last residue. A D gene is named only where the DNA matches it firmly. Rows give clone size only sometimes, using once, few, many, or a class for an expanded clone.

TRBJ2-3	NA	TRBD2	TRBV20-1	TGCAGTGCCTTCGCACTAGCGGGCCTCACAGATACGCAGTATTTT	CSAFALAGLTDTQYF
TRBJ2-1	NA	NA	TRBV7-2	TGTGCCAGCAGCTTAGCCGGCGGGGAGCAATATGGTGAGCAGTTCTTC	CASSLAGGEQYGEQFF
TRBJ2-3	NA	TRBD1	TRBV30	TGTGCCTGGAGTGAGGGGGCCCGAAGCACAGATACGCAGTATTTT	CAWSEGARSTDTQYF
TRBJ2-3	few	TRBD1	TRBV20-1	TGCAGTGCTAGTACAGGACAGGGCACAGATACGCAGTATTTT	CSASTGQGTDTQYF
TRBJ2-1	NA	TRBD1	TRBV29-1	TGCAGCATTGAAGATACCAGACAGGGCTCCTACAATGAGCAGTTCTTC	CSIEDTRQGSYNEQFF
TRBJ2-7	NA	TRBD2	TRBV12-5	TGTGCTAGTGGGAAACCAAGCGGGAGGACCTCCTACGAGCAGTACTTC	CASGKPSGRTSYEQYF
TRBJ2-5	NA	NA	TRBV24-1	TGTGCCACCAGTACTGGGACGACGCAAGAGACCCAGTACTTC	CATSTGTTQETQYF
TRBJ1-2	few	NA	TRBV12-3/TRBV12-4	TGTGCCAGCAGTTTGATGACTGGCTATGGCTACACCTTC	CASSLMTGYGYTF
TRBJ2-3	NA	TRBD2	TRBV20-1	TGCAGTGCTAGAGGCCTAGCGGTGGGGACAGATACGCAGTATTTT	CSARGLAVGTDTQYF
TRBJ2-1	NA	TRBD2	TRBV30	TGTGCCTGTGGACTAGCAGGTAATGAGCAGTTCTTC	CACGLAGNEQFF
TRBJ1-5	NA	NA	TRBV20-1	TGCAGTGCTAGAGATGGCGGGACACGCAATCAGCCCCAGCATTTT	CSARDGGTRNQPQHF
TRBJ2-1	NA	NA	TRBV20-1	TGCAGTGCTAGAGATCGACCAGCCGGAGGGGATGAGCAGTTCTTC	CSARDRPAGGDEQFF
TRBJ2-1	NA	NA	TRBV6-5	TGTGCCAGCAGTCGGACGGTCCATGCGAATGAGCAGTTCTTC	CASSRTVHANEQFF
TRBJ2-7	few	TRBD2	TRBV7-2	TGTGCCAGCAGCTCTCCGGGACTAGCTTACTACGAGCAGTACTTC	CASSSPGLAYYEQYF
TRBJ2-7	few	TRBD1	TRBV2	TGTGCCAGCAGTGAGCCACAGGGGGACGTGTACTTC	CASSEPQGDVYF
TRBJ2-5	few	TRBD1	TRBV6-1	TGTGCCAGCAGTGAAGACAGGGGGCGTCGAGAGACCCAGTACTTC	CASSEDRGRRETQYF
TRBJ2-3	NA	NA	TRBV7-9	TGTGCCAGCAGCCCCAGGGCACTAGAGGCAGATACGCAGTATTTT	CASSPRALEADTQYF
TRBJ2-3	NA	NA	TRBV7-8	TGTGCCAGCAGCGCGGGCCCATGGGATACGCAGTATTTT	CASSAGPWDTQYF
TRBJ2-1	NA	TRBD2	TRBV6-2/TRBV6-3	TGTGCCAGCAGTTACTCGATTTTACTAGCGGCCTACAATGAGCAGTTCTTC	CASSYSILLAAYNEQFF
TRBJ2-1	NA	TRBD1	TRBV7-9	TGTGCCAGCAGCCAGGGACAGTACAATGAGCAGTTCTTC	CASSQGQYNEQFF
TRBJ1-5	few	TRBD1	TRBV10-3	TGTGCCATCAGTGATAGATTGGACAGGGGACCCCATCAGCCCCAGCATTTT	CAISDRLDRGPHQPQHF
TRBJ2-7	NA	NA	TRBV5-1	TGCGCCAGCAGCTTGGTGGTAGTTTCAGGACAAAGAACCTACGAGCAGTACTTC	CASSLVVVSGQRTYEQYF
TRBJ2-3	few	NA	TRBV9	TGTGCCAGCAGCGTAGGGACCTCCGCTGGCTATACGCAGTATTTT	CASSVGTSAGYTQYF
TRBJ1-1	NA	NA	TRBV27	TGTGCCAGCAGTTTTGCTGGGTACGGCACTGAAGCTTTCTTT	CASSFAGYGTEAFF
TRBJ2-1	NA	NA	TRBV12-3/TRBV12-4	TGTGCCAGCAGCCGTCACACTGGAGACAATGAGCAGTTCTTC	CASSRHTGDNEQFF
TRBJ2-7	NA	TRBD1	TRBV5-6	TGTGCCAGCAACACAGGGGGCCTCTACGAGCAGTACTTC	CASNTGGLYEQYF
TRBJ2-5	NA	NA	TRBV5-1	TGCGCCAGCAGCGTGGACCCCCCGGGCGGGATCAAAGAGACCCAGTACTTC	CASSVDPPGGIKETQYF
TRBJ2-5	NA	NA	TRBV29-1	TGCAGCGCCGGGGGGCCTAGCGGACAAGAGACCCAGTACTTC	CSAGGPSGQETQYF
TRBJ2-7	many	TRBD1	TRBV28	TGTGCCAGCAGCTCCGGGACAGGGTCCCCCGAGCAGTACTTC	CASSSGTGSPEQYF
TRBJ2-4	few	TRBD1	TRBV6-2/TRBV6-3	TGTGCCAGCAGCTCGGACAGGGGGATCGCCAAAAACATTCAGTACTTC	CASSSDRGIAKNIQYF
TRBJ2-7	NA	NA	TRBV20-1	TGCAGTGCTAGAGATCCCATTCGCTACGAGCAGTACTTC	CSARDPIRYEQYF
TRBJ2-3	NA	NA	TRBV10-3	TGTGCCATCAGGGGGGGAGCCAGCACAGATACGCAGTATTTT	CAIRGGASTDTQYF
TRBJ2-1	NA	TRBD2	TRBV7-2	TGTGCCAGCAGCTTAGGAGTCAGGACTAGCGAAGGGAATGAGCAGTTCTTC	CASSLGVRTSEGNEQFF
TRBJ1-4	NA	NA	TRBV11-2	TGTGCCAGCCGACGCGGGGGGAATGAAAAACTGTTTTTT	CASRRGGNEKLFF
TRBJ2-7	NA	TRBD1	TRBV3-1	TGTGCCAGCAGCGACAGGGTTCCGGCTTACGAGCAGTACTTC	CASSDRVPAYEQYF
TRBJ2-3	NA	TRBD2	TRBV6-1	TGTGCCAGCAGAGAGACTAGCGGGACCCCTGATACGCAGTATTTT	CASRETSGTPDTQYF